This entry is about one TCR beta chain. This entry belongs to a study of T cell responses to AZD1222 COVID-19 vaccine. In germline, CDR1 is SQVTM, CDR2 ANQGSEA. The V end was cut by 4 bases, the J end by 3 bases, with 15 bases between. The CDR3 is 14 amino acids. Assay used: immunoSEQ multiplex PCR; TCRdb lists only in-frame clones, some missing. The sample has 150,000 or so clones; 90% to 95% are singletons. This TCR was sampled from an adult in good health. The V call is TRBV29-1, the J call TRBJ1-1, with D maybe TRBD1 (5 bases). The sample in question was peripheral blood, obtained on day 0 of AZD1222 vaccination. The CDR3 protein is CSVVLQGAYTEAFF. Written as DNA, the CDR3 is TGCAGCGTTGTACTTCAGGGTGCGTACACTGAAGCTTTCTTT.